These T cell receptor beta chains were read from a single sample in a study of blood T cell repertoires in COVID-19. The assay was immunoSEQ multiplex PCR, and TCRdb's table has in-frame clones only and misses some. The top ten clones hold 2% of a sample with 150,000 to 200,000 clones, about 92% of them seen once. The sample consisted of peripheral blood. The receptors stem from an older woman with COVID-19, enrolled during active disease. The CDR3 runs from the conserved cysteine through the conserved F or W. D genes are given only for firm matches. Clone size appears in some rows only: once, few, many, or a class for an expanded clone.

V	size	D	J	CDR3	DNA
TRBV14	-	TRBD1	TRBJ1-1	CASSQGDRNTEAFF	TGTGCCAGCAGCCAAGGGGACAGGAACACTGAAGCTTTCTTT
TRBV9	-	TRBD2	TRBJ2-5	CASSATSGKKETQYF	TGTGCCAGCAGCGCGACTAGCGGAAAAAAAGAGACCCAGTACTTC
TRBV7-8	-	-	TRBJ2-3	CASSRSVDTQYF	TGTGCCAGCAGCCGCTCCGTGGATACGCAGTATTTT
TRBV12-3/TRBV12-4	-	-	TRBJ1-1	CASRLVHTEAFF	TGTGCCAGCAGACTCGTCCACACTGAAGCTTTCTTT
TRBV5-1	-	TRBD2	TRBJ2-1	CASSLSGVSYNEQFF	TGCGCCAGCAGCTTGAGCGGGGTTTCCTACAATGAGCAGTTCTTC
TRBV28	-	-	TRBJ1-5	CASRRRTESPNQPQHF	TGTGCCAGCCGTCGAAGGACAGAGAGCCCCAATCAGCCCCAGCATTTT
TRBV2	-	-	TRBJ1-2	CAGFNLRGRVEDGYTF	TGTGCCGGATTTAATCTACGTGGCAGGGTTGAAGATGGCTACACCTTC
TRBV5-6	-	-	TRBJ1-1	CASSLAVEAFF	TGTGCCAGCAGCTTGGCTGTAGAAGCTTTCTTT
TRBV3-1/TRBV3-2	-	-	TRBJ2-3	CASSFRSVSFPDTQYF	TGTGCCAGCAGCTTTAGGTCGGTTAGCTTCCCAGATACGCAGTATTTT
TRBV7-2	-	-	TRBJ1-6	CASSLVQGSRSPLHF	TGTGCCAGCAGCTTAGTTCAGGGATCTAGATCACCCCTCCACTTT
TRBV7-2	-	TRBD2	TRBJ2-7	CASSPLTGLARSYEQYF	TGTGCCAGCAGCCCACTGACTGGACTAGCTCGGTCCTACGAGCAGTACTTC
TRBV5-1	-	-	TRBJ2-2	CASSPIGAGTGELFF	TGCGCCAGCAGCCCCATTGGGGCCGGCACCGGGGAGCTGTTTTTT
TRBV19	-	-	TRBJ1-3	CASTSRVGVENTIYF	TGTGCCAGTACGAGTAGGGTCGGGGTAGAAAACACCATATATTTT
TRBV6-5	-	TRBD2	TRBJ2-2	CASRRDYSTGELFF	TGTGCCAGCAGAAGGGACTACAGCACCGGGGAGCTGTTTTTT
TRBV19	-	-	TRBJ1-1	CASRLDSQNTEAFF	TGTGCCAGTAGACTGGACAGCCAGAACACTGAAGCTTTCTTT
TRBV5-5	-	-	TRBJ1-1	CASSLDRELRNTEAFF	TGTGCCAGCAGCTTGGACAGAGAGTTAAGGAACACTGAAGCTTTCTTT
TRBV18	-	TRBD1	TRBJ1-6	CASSPMTGSLQSSPLHF	TGTGCCAGCTCACCAATGACAGGGTCCCTCCAAAGTTCACCCCTCCACTTT
TRBV25-1	once	-	TRBJ1-2	CASSVPGYGGYTF	TGTGCCAGCAGTGTTCCCGGGTACGGTGGCTACACCTTC
TRBV10-3	-	TRBD2	TRBJ2-5	CAISLAGAQETQYF	TGTGCCATCAGTCTAGCGGGGGCCCAAGAGACCCAGTACTTC
TRBV7-2	-	TRBD2	TRBJ2-7	CASSLGGGPYEQYF	TGTGCCAGCAGCTTAGGCGGGGGGCCCTACGAGCAGTACTTC
TRBV5-1	-	TRBD2	TRBJ2-1	CASSQSGGMIDEQFF	TGCGCCAGCAGCCAAAGCGGGGGGATGATCGATGAGCAGTTCTTC
TRBV27	-	TRBD2	TRBJ2-2	CASSLYPGGETGELFF	TGTGCCAGCAGTTTGTACCCCGGGGGGGAGACCGGGGAGCTGTTTTTT
TRBV2	-	TRBD1	TRBJ1-2	CASTHARGQGAYGYTF	TGTGCCAGCACCCATGCCCGGGGGCAGGGGGCATATGGCTACACCTTC
TRBV7-7	once	TRBD1	TRBJ2-5	CASSPRRGLRETQYF	TGTGCTAGCAGCCCCCGCAGGGGGCTGAGGGAGACCCAGTACTTC
TRBV5-1	-	-	TRBJ2-1	CASGVDGGRLSDEQFF	TGCGCCAGCGGGGTGGACGGGGGGCGACTAAGCGATGAGCAGTTCTTC
TRBV5-4	-	-	TRBJ2-7	CASSLAGGSGTYEQYF	TGTGCCAGCAGCTTGGCAGGGGGGAGCGGAACCTACGAGCAGTACTTC
TRBV29-1	-	-	TRBJ1-2	CSGLGGANYGYTF	TGCAGCGGGCTCGGCGGAGCTAACTATGGCTACACCTTC
TRBV6-5	-	TRBD1	TRBJ1-2	CASTLGQALLSYTF	TGTGCCAGCACCCTTGGACAGGCCCTCCTGAGCTACACCTTC
TRBV9	-	TRBD1	TRBJ1-2	CASSGRQGEMYGYTF	TGTGCCAGCAGCGGAAGACAGGGGGAGATGTATGGCTACACCTTC
TRBV27	once	TRBD1	TRBJ1-1	CASSYLTGSTEAFF	TGTGCCAGCAGTTACCTGACAGGGAGCACTGAAGCTTTCTTT
TRBV6-5	-	-	TRBJ1-5	CASSYSRGQPQHF	TGTGCCAGCAGTTACTCGAGAGGTCAGCCCCAGCATTTT
TRBV27	-	-	TRBJ1-1	CASSLSVGGWAEAFF	TGTGCCAGCAGTTTATCGGTCGGAGGGTGGGCTGAAGCTTTCTTT
TRBV19	-	TRBD1	TRBJ1-6	CASSIATGGNSPLHF	TGTGCCAGTAGTATAGCGACAGGGGGCAATTCACCCCTCCACTTT
TRBV29-1	-	-	TRBJ1-1	CSAPDSVDTEAFF	TGCAGCGCGCCCGACTCGGTAGACACTGAAGCTTTCTTT
TRBV5-8	-	TRBD2	TRBJ2-3	CASSLVSLAGGMTDTQYF	TGTGCCAGCAGCTTGGTTTCCCTAGCGGGGGGGATGACAGATACGCAGTATTTT
TRBV21-1	-	-	TRBJ2-3	CASSVFFTKGVRTDTQYF	TGTGCCAGCAGCGTTTTTTTCACCAAAGGGGTGAGGACAGATACGCAGTATTTT
TRBV10-3	-	TRBD2	TRBJ2-1	CASRGLAVNNEQFF	TGTGCCTCCCGGGGACTAGCGGTTAACAATGAGCAGTTCTTC
TRBV7-9	-	TRBD1	TRBJ1-4	CASSPGTANEKLFF	TGTGCCAGCAGCCCCGGGACAGCTAATGAAAAACTGTTTTTT
TRBV19	-	TRBD1	TRBJ1-5	CASSRQGAINQPQHF	TGTGCCAGTAGCCGACAGGGGGCGATCAATCAGCCCCAGCATTTT
TRBV4-1	-	-	TRBJ1-4	CASSPGFGGTNEKLFF	TGCGCCAGCAGTCCAGGGTTCGGTGGAACTAATGAAAAACTGTTTTTT
TRBV15	once	-	TRBJ1-5	CATTQGSGQPQHF	TGTGCCACCACCCAGGGGTCTGGGCAGCCCCAGCATTTT
TRBV24-1	-	-	TRBJ1-2	CATSRQGQGYTF	TGTGCCACCAGTAGGCAGGGGCAAGGCTACACCTTC
TRBV5-4	once	TRBD2	TRBJ2-2	CASSPRLAGGSGELFF	TGTGCCAGCAGCCCTAGACTAGCGGGGGGAAGCGGGGAGCTGTTTTTT
TRBV6-6	-	-	TRBJ2-5	CASMFGRQETQYF	TGTGCCAGCATGTTCGGGAGACAAGAGACCCAGTACTTC
TRBV7-3	once	TRBD1	TRBJ1-5	CANPQGVGEPQHF	TGTGCCAACCCTCAGGGGGTTGGTGAGCCCCAGCATTTT
TRBV14	few	-	TRBJ2-7	CASSHRYRAPYEQYF	TGTGCCAGCAGCCATAGATACAGGGCACCCTACGAGCAGTACTTC
TRBV6-5	-	-	TRBJ1-6	CASSYPGRGSPLHF	TGTGCCAGCAGTTACCCAGGGAGGGGTTCACCCCTCCACTTT
TRBV2	-	-	TRBJ2-3	CASSELRADTQYF	TGTGCTTCTAGTGAGTTACGGGCAGATACGCAGTATTTT
TRBV27	-	-	TRBJ1-2	CASSSRASYGYTF	TGTGCCAGCAGTTCCAGGGCTTCCTATGGCTACACCTTC
TRBV7-9	-	-	TRBJ2-5	CASSLVRGGETQYF	TGTGCCAGCAGCTTAGTAAGGGGCGGCGAGACCCAGTACTTC
TRBV9	-	TRBD2	TRBJ2-1	CASSAIAGGNYNEQFF	TGTGCCAGCAGCGCAATAGCGGGGGGGAACTACAATGAGCAGTTCTTC
TRBV4-2	-	-	TRBJ1-1	CASSQGGKNTEAFF	TGTGCCAGCAGCCAAGGCGGTAAGAACACTGAAGCTTTCTTT
TRBV4-1	-	-	TRBJ1-5	CASSQVVTANQPQHF	TGCGCCAGCAGCCAAGTAGTAACAGCAAATCAGCCCCAGCATTTT
TRBV10-3	-	TRBD1	TRBJ1-5	CAIGQDNQPQHF	TGTGCCATCGGACAGGACAATCAGCCCCAGCATTTT
TRBV18	-	-	TRBJ1-2	CASSPRKAANGYTF	TGTGCCAGCTCACCACGGAAGGCGGCGAATGGCTACACCTTC
TRBV2	-	TRBD1	TRBJ1-2	CASSSSGTGVYGYTF	TGTGCCAGCAGTTCTAGTGGGACAGGTGTTTATGGCTACACCTTC
TRBV10-3	-	TRBD1	TRBJ1-5	CAISEGDSLQPQHF	TGTGCCATCAGTGAGGGGGACAGCCTTCAGCCCCAGCATTTT
TRBV11-1	-	TRBD1	TRBJ2-1	CASSLYRGPYNEQFF	TGTGCCAGCAGCCTATACAGGGGGCCCTACAATGAGCAGTTCTTC
TRBV24-1	-	TRBD2	TRBJ2-1	CATSDGSGGPSYNEQFF	TGTGCCACCAGTGATGGAAGCGGGGGCCCCTCCTACAATGAGCAGTTCTTC
TRBV7-2	-	TRBD1	TRBJ1-6	CASSLDRAYNSPLHF	TGTGCCAGCAGCCTGGACAGGGCCTATAATTCACCCCTCCACTTT